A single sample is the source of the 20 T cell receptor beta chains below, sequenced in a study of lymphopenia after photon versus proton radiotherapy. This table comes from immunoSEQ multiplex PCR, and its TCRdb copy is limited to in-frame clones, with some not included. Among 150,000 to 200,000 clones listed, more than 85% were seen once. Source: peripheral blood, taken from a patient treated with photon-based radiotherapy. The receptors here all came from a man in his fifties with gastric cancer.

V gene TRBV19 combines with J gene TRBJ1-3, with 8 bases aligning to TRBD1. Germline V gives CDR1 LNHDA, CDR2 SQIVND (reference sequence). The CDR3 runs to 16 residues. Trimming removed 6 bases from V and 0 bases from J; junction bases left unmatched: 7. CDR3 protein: CASSPGTGFSGNTIYF. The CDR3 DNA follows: TGTGCCAGTAGCCCCGGGACAGGATTCTCTGGAAACACCATATATTTT.

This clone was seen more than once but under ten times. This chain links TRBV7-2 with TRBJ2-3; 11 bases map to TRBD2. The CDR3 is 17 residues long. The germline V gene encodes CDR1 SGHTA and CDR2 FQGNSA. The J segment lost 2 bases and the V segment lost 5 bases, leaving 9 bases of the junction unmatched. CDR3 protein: CASSPRLAGYYTDTQYF. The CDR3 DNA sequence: TGTGCCAGCAGCCCGCGACTAGCGGGGTACTACACAGATACGCAGTATTTT.

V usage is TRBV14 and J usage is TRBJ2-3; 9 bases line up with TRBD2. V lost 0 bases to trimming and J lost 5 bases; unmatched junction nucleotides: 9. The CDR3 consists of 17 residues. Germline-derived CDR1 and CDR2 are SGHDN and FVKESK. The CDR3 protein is CASSQEWVAGAVDTQYF. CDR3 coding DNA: TGTGCCAGCAGCCAAGAATGGGTAGCGGGAGCGGTAGATACGCAGTATTTT.

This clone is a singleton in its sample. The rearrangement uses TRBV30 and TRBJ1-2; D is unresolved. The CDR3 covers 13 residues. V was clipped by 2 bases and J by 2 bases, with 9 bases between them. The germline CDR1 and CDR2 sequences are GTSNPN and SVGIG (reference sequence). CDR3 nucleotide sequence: TGTGCCTGGAGTTTAAAGCAAAACTATGGCTACACCTTC. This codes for CAWSLKQNYGYTF.

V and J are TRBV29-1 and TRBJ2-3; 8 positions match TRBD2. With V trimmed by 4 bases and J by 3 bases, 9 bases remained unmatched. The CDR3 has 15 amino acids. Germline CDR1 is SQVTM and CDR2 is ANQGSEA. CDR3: CSVARAGVTTDTQYF. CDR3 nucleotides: TGCAGCGTTGCGAGAGCGGGAGTGACAACAGATACGCAGTATTTT.

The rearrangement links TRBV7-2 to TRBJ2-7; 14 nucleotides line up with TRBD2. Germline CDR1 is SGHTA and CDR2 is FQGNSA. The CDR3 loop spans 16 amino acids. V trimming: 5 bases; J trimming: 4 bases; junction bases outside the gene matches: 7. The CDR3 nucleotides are TGTGCCAGCAGCCTCGGGACTAGCGGGAGAAGGTACGAGCAGTACTTC. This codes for CASSLGTSGRRYEQYF.

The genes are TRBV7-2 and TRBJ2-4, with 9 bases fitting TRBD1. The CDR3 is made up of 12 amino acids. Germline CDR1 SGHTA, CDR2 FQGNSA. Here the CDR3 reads CASQGARDIQYF. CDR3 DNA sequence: TGTGCTTCACAGGGGGCGCGAGACATTCAGTACTTC. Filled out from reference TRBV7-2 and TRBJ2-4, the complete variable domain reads GAGVSQSPSNKVTEKGKDVELRCDPISGHTALYWYRQSLGQGLEFLIYFQGNSAPDKSGLPSDRFSAERTGGSVSTLTIQRTQQEDSAVYLCASQGARDIQYFGAGTRLSVL.

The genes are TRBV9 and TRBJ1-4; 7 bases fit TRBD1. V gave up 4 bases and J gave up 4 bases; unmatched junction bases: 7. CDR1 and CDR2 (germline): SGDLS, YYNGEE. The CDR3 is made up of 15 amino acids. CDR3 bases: TGTGCCAGCAGCCCAAGACAGGGACGTAATGAAAAACTGTTTTTT. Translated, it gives CASSPRQGRNEKLFF.

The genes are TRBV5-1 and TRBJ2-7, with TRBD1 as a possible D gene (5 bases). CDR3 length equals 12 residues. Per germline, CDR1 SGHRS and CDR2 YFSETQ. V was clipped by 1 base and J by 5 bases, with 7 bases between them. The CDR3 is CASSLSRDEQYF. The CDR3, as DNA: TGCGCCAGCAGCTTGTCCAGGGACGAGCAGTACTTC.

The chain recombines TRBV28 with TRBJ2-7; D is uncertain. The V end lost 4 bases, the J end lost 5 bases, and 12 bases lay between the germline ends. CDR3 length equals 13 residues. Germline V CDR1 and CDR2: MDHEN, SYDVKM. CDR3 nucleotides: TGTGCCAGCAGTTCCGCGTCCACCGACGAGCAGTACTTC. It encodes CASSSASTDEQYF.

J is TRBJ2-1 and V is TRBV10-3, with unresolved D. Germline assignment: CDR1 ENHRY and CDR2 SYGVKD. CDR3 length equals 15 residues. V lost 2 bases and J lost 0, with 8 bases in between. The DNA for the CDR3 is TGTGCCATCAGTGAGACAGAGAGCTCCTACAATGAGCAGTTCTTC. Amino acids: CAISETESSYNEQFF.

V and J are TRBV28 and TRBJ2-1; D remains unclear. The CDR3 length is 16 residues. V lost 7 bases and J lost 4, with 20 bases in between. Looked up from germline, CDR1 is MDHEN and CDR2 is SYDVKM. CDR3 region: CASTKTLLVSYNEQFF. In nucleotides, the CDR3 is TGTGCCAGCACCAAGACATTACTTGTTTCGTACAATGAGCAGTTCTTC.

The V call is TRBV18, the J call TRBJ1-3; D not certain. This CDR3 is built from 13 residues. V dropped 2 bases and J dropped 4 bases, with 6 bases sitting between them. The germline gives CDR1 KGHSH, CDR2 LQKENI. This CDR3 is CASSPVAGNTIYF. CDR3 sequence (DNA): TGTGCCAGCTCACCAGTTGCGGGAAACACCATATATTTT.

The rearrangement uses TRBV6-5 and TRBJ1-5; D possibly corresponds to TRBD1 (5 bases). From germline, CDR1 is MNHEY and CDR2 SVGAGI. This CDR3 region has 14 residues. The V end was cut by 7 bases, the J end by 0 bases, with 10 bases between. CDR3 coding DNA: TGTGCCAGCAAGCTGGACACTAGCAATCAGCCCCAGCATTTT. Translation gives CASKLDTSNQPQHF.

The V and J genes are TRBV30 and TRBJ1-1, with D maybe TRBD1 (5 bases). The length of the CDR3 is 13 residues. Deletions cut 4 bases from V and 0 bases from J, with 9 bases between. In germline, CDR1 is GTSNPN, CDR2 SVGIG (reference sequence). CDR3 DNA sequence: TGTGCCTGGACGGGACCGATGAACACTGAAGCTTTCTTT. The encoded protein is CAWTGPMNTEAFF.

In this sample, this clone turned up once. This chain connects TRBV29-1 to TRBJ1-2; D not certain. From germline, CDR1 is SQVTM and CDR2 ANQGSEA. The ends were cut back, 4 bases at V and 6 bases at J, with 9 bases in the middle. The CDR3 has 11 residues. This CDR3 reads CSVVQSHGYTF. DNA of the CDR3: TGCAGCGTTGTTCAGTCCCATGGCTACACCTTC.

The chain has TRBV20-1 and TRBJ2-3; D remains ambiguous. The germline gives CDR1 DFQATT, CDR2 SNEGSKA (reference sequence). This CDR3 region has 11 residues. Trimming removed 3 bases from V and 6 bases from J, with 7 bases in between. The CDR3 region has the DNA TGCAGTGCTAGGACGGGTGATACGCAGTATTTT. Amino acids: CSARTGDTQYF.

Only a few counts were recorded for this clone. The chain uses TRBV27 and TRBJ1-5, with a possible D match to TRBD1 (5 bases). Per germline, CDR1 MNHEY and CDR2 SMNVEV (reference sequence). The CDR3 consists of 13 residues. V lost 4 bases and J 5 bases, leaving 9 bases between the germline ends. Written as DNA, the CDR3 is TGTGCCAGCAGTTCTCAGGGTTATCAGCCCCAGCATTTT. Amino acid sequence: CASSSQGYQPQHF.

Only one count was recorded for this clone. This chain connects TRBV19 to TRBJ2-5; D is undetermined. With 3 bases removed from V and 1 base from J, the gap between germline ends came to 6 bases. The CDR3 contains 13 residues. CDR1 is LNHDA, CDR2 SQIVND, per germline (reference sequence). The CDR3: CASSIPSQETQYF. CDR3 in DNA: TGTGCCAGTAGTATCCCCAGCCAAGAGACCCAGTACTTC.

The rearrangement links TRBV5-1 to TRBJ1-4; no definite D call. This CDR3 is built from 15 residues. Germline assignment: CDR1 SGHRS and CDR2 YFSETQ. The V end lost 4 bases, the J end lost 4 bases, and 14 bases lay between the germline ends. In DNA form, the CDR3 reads TGCGCCAGCAGCGCAACCCCCACAATTAATGAAAAACTGTTTTTT. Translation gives CASSATPTINEKLFF.